A selection of T cell receptor beta chains follows, all from one sample in a study of OX40 agonist ivuxolimab in advanced cancers. The method was immunoSEQ multiplex PCR; TCRdb's version includes in-frame clones alone and lacks a portion of them. Of fewer than 65,000 clones listed, approximately 91% are singletons. The input for sequencing was CD4+ or CD8+ T cells sorted from blood, taken in a trial of the OX40 agonist ivuxolimab. The origin of the receptors is an adult with an advanced solid tumor such as melanoma, head and neck, liver or kidney cancer. The CDR3 runs from the conserved cysteine through the conserved F or W. The D gene is left open where the match is weak. Only part of the rows carry a size: once, few, many, or a class if the clone is expanded.

d_call clone_size j_call v_call cdr3_nt cdr3_aa
NA NA TRBJ1-3 TRBV5-4 TGTGCCAGCAGCTTGTCGCGGAGCTCTGGAAACACCATATATTTT CASSLSRSSGNTIYF
NA NA TRBJ2-3 TRBV27 TGTGCCAGCAGTTTAAGGGGGACATGGGATACGCAGTATTTT CASSLRGTWDTQYF
TRBD1 NA TRBJ1-2 TRBV6-5 TGTGCCAGCAGTTTGACAGGGCGCGAAAATGGCTACACCTTC CASSLTGRENGYTF
NA once TRBJ1-4 TRBV18 TGTGCCAGCTCAGCCGGACGGCTTGAAAAACTGTTTTTT CASSAGRLEKLFF
NA NA TRBJ2-3 TRBV11-1 TGTGCCAGCAGCTTAGCGCGAGAAGCTATCACAGATACGCAGTATTTT CASSLAREAITDTQYF
NA NA TRBJ2-5 TRBV27 TGTGCCAGCAGTTTCGTCTGGGGACCACAAGAGACCCAGTACTTC CASSFVWGPQETQYF
TRBD1 NA TRBJ1-2 TRBV11-2 TGTGCCAGCAGCGCCGGACCGGACAGGGTATATGGCTACACCTTC CASSAGPDRVYGYTF
NA NA TRBJ2-3 TRBV15 TGTGCCACCAGCAGAGAGGGGACAACCAGCACAGATACGCAGTATTTT CATSREGTTSTDTQYF
NA NA TRBJ2-7 TRBV5-1 TGCGCCAGCAGCTTGGTCGCCTACGAGCAGTACTTC CASSLVAYEQYF
NA NA TRBJ1-5 TRBV4-2 TGTGCCAGCAGCCAAGATCGGACAGCAAGCAATCAGCCCCAGCATTTT CASSQDRTASNQPQHF
TRBD2 NA TRBJ2-3 TRBV6-1 TGTGCCAGCAGTGAAAATTTAGCGGGGGACTTAACGACGCAGTATTTT CASSENLAGDLTTQYF
NA NA TRBJ2-1 TRBV11-2 TGTGCCAGCAGCTTGGGCGGCTACAATGAGCAGTTCTTC CASSLGGYNEQFF